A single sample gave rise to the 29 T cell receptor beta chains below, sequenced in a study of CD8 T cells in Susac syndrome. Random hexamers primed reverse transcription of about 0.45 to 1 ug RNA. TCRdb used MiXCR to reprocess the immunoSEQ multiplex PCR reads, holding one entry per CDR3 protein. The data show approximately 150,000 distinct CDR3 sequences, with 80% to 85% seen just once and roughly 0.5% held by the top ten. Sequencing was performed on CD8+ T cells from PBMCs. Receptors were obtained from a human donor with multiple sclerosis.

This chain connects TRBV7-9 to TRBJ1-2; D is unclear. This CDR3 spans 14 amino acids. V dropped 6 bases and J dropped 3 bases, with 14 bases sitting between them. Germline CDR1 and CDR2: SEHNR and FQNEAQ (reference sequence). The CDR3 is CASRGLGRDYGYTF. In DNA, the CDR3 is TGTGCCAGCAGAGGCTTGGGTAGGGACTATGGCTACACCTTC. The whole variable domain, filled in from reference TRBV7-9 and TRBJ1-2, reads DTGVSQNPRHKITKRGQNVTFRCDPISEHNRLYWYRQTLGQGPEFLTYFQNEAQLEKSRLLSDRFSAERPKGSFSTLEIQRTEQGDSAMYLCASRGLGRDYGYTFGSGTRLTVV.

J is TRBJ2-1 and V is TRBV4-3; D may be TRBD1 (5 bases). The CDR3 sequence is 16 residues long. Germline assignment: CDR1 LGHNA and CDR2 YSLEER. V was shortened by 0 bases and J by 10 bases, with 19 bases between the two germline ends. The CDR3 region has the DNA TGCGCCAGCAGCCAAGAAGGGGTGTTTTCGGACGGCGAGCAGTTCTTC. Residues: CASSQEGVFSDGEQFF.

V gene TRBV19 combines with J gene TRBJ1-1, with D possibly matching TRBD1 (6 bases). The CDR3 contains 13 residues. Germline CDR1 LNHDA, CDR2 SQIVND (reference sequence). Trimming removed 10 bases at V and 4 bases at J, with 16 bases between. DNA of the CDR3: TGTGCCACCACGGGTACAGGGATCACTGAAGCTTTCTTT. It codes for CATTGTGITEAFF.

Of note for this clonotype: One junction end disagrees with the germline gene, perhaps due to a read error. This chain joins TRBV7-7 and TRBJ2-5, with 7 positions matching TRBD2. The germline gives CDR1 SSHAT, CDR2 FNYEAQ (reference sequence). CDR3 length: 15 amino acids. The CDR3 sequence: CASSLDGGYQETQYF. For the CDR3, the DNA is TGTGCTAGCAGCTTGGACGGGGGGTACCAAGAGACCCAGTACTTC.

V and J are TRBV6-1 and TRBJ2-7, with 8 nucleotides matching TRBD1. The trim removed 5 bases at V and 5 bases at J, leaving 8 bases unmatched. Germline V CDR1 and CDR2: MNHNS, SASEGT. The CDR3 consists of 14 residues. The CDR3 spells CASSLGQGANEQYF. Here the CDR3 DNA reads TGTGCCAGCAGTTTAGGTCAGGGGGCTAACGAGCAGTACTTC.

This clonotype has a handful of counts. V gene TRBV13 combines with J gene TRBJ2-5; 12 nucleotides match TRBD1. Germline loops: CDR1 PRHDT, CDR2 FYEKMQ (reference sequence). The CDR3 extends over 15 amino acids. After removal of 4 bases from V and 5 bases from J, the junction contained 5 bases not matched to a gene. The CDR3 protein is CASSSGTGGWETQYF. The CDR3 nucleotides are TGTGCCAGCAGCTCCGGGACAGGGGGCTGGGAGACCCAGTACTTC.

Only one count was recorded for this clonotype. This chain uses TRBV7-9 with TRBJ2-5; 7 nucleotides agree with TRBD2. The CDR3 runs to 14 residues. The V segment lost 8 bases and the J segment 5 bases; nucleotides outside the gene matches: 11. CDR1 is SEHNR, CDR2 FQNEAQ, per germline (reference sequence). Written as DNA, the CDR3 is TGTGCCAGCGCCGTACGAGCGGGGCAGGAGACCCAGTACTTC. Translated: CASAVRAGQETQYF.

The CDR3 DNA reads TGTGCCAGCAGCTTACTCTCCCGGCAGGGAAATGAGCAGTTCTTC. Translation: CASSLLSRQGNEQFF. The rearrangement links TRBV11-2 to TRBJ2-1; D is perhaps TRBD1 (5 bases). V shed 2 bases and J shed 7 bases, with 15 bases lying between them. The germline CDR1 and CDR2 sequences are SGHAT and FQNNGV. CDR3 length equals 15 residues.

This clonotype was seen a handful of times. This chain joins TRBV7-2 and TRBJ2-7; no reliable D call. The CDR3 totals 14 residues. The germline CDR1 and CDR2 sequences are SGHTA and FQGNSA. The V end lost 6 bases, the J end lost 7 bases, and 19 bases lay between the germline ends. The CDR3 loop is CASSPNPLVGEQYV. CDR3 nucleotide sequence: TGTGCCAGCAGTCCAAACCCCCTAGTCGGGGAGCAGTACGTC.

CDR3 DNA: TGTGCCAGCAGTTACTCACTAGCGGGAGCCTCCACAGATACGCAGTATTTT. Translating it yields CASSYSLAGASTDTQYF. The rearrangement links TRBV6-5 to TRBJ2-3; TRBD2 matches 11 bases. V was clipped by 0 bases and J by 2 bases; unmatched bases: 4. The length of the CDR3 is 17 residues. Germline CDR1 reads MNHEY; CDR2 reads SVGAGI.

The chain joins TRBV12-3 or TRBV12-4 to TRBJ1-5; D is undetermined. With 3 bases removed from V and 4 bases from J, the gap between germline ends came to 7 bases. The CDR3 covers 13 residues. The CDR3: CASSLPENQPQHF. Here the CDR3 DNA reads TGTGCCAGCAGTTTGCCCGAAAATCAGCCCCAGCATTTT.

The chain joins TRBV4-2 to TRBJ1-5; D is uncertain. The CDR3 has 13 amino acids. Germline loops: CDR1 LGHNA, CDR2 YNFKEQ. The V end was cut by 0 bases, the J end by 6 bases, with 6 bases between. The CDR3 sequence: CASSQDLGQPQHF. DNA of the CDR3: TGTGCCAGCAGCCAAGATCTTGGTCAGCCCCAGCATTTT.

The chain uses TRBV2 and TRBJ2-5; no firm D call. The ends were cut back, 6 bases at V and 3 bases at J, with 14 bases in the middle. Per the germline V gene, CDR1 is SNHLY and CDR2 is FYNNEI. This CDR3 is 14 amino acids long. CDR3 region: CASSSTEIEETQYF. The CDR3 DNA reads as TGTGCCAGCAGCTCAACAGAGATCGAAGAGACCCAGTACTTC.

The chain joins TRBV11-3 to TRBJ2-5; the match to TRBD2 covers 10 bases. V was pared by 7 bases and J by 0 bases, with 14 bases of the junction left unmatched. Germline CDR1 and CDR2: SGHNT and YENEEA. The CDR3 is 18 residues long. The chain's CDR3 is CASTTHPGLAPNQETQYF. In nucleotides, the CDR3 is TGTGCCAGCACCACCCACCCGGGACTAGCGCCGAACCAAGAGACCCAGTACTTC.

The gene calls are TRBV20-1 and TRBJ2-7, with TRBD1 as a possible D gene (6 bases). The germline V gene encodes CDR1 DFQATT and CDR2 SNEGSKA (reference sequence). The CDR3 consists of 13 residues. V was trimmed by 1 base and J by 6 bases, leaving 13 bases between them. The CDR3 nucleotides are TGCAGTGCTAGAGGAGAGGGACAACGCGAGCAGTACGTC. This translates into CSARGEGQREQYV.

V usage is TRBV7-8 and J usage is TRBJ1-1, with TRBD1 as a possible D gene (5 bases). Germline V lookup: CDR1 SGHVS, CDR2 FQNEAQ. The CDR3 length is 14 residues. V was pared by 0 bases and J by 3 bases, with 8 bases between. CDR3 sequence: CASSLAGVYTEAFF. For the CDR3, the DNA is TGTGCCAGCAGCTTAGCAGGGGTATACACTGAAGCTTTCTTT.

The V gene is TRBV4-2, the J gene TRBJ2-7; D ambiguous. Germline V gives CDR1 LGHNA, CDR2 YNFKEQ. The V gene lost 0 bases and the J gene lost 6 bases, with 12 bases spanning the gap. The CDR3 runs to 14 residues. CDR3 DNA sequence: TGTGCCAGCAGCCAAGATATATTGGGGTCCGAGCAGTACGTC. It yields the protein CASSQDILGSEQYV.

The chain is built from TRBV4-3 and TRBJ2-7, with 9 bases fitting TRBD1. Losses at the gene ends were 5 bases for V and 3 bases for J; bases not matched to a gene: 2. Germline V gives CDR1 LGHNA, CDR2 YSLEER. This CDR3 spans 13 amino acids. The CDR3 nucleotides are TGCGCCAGCAGCTGGGACAGGGACTACGAGCAGTACTTC. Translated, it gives CASSWDRDYEQYF.

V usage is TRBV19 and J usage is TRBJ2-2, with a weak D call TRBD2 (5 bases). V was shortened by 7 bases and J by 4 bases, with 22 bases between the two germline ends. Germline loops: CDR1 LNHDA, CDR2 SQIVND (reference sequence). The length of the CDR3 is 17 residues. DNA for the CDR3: TGTGCCAGTATTCGGGTTAGCGCGGCCGCCTCCACCGGGGAGCTGTTTTTT. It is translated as CASIRVSAAASTGELFF.

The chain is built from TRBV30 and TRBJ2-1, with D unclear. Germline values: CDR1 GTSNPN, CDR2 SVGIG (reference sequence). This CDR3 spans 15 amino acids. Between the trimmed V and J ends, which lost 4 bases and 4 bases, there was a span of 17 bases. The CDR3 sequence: CAWTAKVREYNEQFF. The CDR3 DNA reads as TGTGCCTGGACAGCCAAAGTAAGGGAATACAATGAGCAGTTCTTC.

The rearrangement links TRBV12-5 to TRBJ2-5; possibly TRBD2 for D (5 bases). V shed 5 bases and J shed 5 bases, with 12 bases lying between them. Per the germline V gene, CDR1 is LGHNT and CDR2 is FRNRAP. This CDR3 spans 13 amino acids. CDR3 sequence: CASGPPGGETQYF. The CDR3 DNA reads TGTGCTAGTGGTCCCCCCGGCGGGGAGACCCAGTACTTC. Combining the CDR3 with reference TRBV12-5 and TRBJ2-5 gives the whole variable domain DARVTQTPRHKVTEMGQEVTMRCQPILGHNTVFWYRQTMMQGLELLAYFRNRAPLDDSGMPKDRFSAEMPDATLATLKIQPSEPRDSAVYFCASGPPGGETQYFGPGTRLLVL.

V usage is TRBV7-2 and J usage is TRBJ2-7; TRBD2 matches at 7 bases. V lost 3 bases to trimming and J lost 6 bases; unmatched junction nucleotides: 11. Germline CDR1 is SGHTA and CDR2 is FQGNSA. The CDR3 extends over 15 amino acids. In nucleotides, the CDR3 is TGTGCCAGCAGCTTCCAGCGGGGTTTAACTTGCGAGCAGTACGTC. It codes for CASSFQRGLTCEQYV.

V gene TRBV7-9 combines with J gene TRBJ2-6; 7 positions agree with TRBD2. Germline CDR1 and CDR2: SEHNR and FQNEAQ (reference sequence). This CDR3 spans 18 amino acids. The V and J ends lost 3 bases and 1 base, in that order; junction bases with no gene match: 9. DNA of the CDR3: TGTGCCAGCAGCTTTGCCCAGGGAGGGTTTTCTGGGGCCAACGTCCTGACTTTC. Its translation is CASSFAQGGFSGANVLTF. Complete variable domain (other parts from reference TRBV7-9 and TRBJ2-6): DTGVSQNPRHKITKRGQNVTFRCDPISEHNRLYWYRQTLGQGPEFLTYFQNEAQLEKSRLLSDRFSAERPKGSFSTLEIQRTEQGDSAMYLCASSFAQGGFSGANVLTFGAGSRLTVL.

The CDR3 protein is CASRLWGSGSGNEQFF. The CDR3 coding sequence is TGTGCCAGCAGACTCTGGGGAAGCGGGAGTGGGAATGAGCAGTTCTTC. V is TRBV6-2 or TRBV6-3 and J is TRBJ2-1, with 8 bases aligning to TRBD2. V dropped 6 bases and J dropped 7; count of bases not matched to a gene: 14. The V gene's germline CDR1 is MNHEY and CDR2 SVGEGT. CDR3 length: 16 residues.

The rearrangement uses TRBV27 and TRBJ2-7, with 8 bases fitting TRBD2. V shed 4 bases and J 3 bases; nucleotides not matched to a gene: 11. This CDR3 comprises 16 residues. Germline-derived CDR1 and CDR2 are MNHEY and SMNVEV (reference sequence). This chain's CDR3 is CASSSQAGAPIYEQYV. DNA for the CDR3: TGTGCCAGCAGTTCCCAAGCGGGAGCGCCAATCTACGAGCAGTACGTC.

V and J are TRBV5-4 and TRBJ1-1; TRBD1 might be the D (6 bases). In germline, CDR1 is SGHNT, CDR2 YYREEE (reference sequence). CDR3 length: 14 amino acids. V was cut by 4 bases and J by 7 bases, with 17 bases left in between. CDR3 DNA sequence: TGTGCCAGCAGCCCAGGGGCCCCCGGCGTTGAAGCTTTCTTT. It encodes CASSPGAPGVEAFF.

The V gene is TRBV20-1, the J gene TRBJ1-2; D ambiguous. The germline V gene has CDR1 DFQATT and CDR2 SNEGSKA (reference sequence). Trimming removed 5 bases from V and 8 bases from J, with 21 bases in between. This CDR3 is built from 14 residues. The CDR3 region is CSALSPARAGGYTF. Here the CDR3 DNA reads TGCAGTGCTCTTTCTCCCGCAAGGGCGGGGGGCTACACCTTC.

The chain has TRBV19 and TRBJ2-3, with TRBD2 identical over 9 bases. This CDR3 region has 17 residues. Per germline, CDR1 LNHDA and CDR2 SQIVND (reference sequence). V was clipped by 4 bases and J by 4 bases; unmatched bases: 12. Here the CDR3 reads CASSNVLASGESDTQYF. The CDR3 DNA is TGTGCCAGTAGTAACGTGTTGGCTAGCGGGGAATCAGATACGCAGTATTTT.

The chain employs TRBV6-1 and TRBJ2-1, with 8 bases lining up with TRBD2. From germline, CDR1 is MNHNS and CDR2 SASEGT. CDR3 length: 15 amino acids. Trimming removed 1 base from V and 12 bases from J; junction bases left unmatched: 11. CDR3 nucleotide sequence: TGTGCCAGCAGTGAAGAGAGCGGGAGTTTCCCTCCGCAGTTCTTC. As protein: CASSEESGSFPPQFF.